This TCR beta chain was sequenced during a study of cytomegalovirus exposure and HLA in healthy donors. Regarding the study as a whole: There were several of the most significant clusters that appeared linked to common viral pathogens in a later analysis. Versus the approximately 670-donor mean, an Asian-associated ancestry cluster reportedly showed fewer N-insertions in a later analysis. Across all donors, roughly uniform sequencing depth was an assumption of the presence/absence analyses.

60 Vbeta and 13 Jbeta primers were used in PCR. Method: immunoSEQ multiplex PCR; TCRdb's copy keeps in-frame clones and lacks some. In total, the table holds roughly 220,000 clones. Healthy donors of bone marrow made up the group. About this clone: The antigen remains undetermined.

Trimming cost V 3 bases and J 3 bases; bases outside gene matches: 10. The CDR3 is made up of 18 amino acids. In germline, CDR1 is KGHSH, CDR2 LQKENI. The sequenced sample consisted of PBMCs. The chain employs TRBV18 and TRBJ2-1, with TRBD2 identical over 11 bases. This clonotype originated in a girl aged 2 to 10 in good health and CMV-seropositive. This CDR3 is CASSPSRGGLAGYNEQFF. The CDR3 coding sequence is TGTGCCAGCTCACCTTCTCGGGGAGGACTAGCGGGCTACAATGAGCAGTTCTTC.